This is a list of T cell receptor beta chains from one sample in a study of radiotherapy plus CTLA-4 blockade in lung cancer. The assay was immunoSEQ multiplex PCR, and TCRdb's table has in-frame clones only and misses some. The table lists 75,000 to 80,000 clones, roughly 86% of them singletons. Source: peripheral blood, taken from a patient treated with radiotherapy plus ipilimumab. The receptors originated from a human donor with non-small cell lung cancer who had stable disease on radiotherapy plus ipilimumab. CDR3s include the opening cysteine and the closing phenylalanine or tryptophan. Each record gives: J gene, D gene, clone size, V gene, CDR3 DNA, CDR3 protein. A D gene is named only where the DNA matches it firmly. Clone size is given for some rows only: seen once, a few or many times, or a class if the clone is expanded.

TRBJ1-1 | - | - | TRBV13 | TGTGCCAGCAGCTTAAAAAAACTGGTTCCGGGGGGCTTGGGTGAAGCTTTCTTT | CASSLKKLVPGGLGEAFF
TRBJ2-3 | TRBD2 | - | TRBV7-2 | TGTGCCAGCAGCCGACCGGGACTAGCGGGGGGCCAGCAGTATTTT | CASSRPGLAGGQQYF
TRBJ2-5 | - | - | TRBV5-1 | TGCGCCAGCAGCTTTACTGGGCAGGAGACCCAGTACTTC | CASSFTGQETQYF
TRBJ1-2 | - | - | TRBV28 | TGTGCCAGCAGTCCAGGGGAGTATGGCTACACCTTC | CASSPGEYGYTF
TRBJ2-1 | TRBD2 | - | TRBV5-5 | TGTGCCAGCAGCTCCGGGACTAGCGAATACAATGAGCAGTTCTTC | CASSSGTSEYNEQFF
TRBJ2-1 | - | once | TRBV9 | TGTGCCAGCAGCGTAGTCAGTCAGAACTACAATGAGCAGTTCTTC | CASSVVSQNYNEQFF
TRBJ2-3 | - | - | TRBV11-1 | TGTGCCAGCAGCTCAGACCTGGGTGGGGATACGCAGTATTTT | CASSSDLGGDTQYF
TRBJ1-1 | - | - | TRBV9 | TGTGCCAGCAGCCCCCTGAGCACACTGAACACTGAAGCTTTCTTT | CASSPLSTLNTEAFF
TRBJ1-2 | - | - | TRBV28 | TGTGCCAGCAGTTTAGATCTTATGGTCGGGCGGGTCTATGGCTACACCTTC | CASSLDLMVGRVYGYTF
TRBJ1-2 | TRBD1 | once | TRBV28 | TGTGCCAGCAGTGACCCCGGGACAGGGTTCGGCTACACCTTC | CASSDPGTGFGYTF
TRBJ1-2 | - | - | TRBV5-1 | TGCGCCAGCAGCTTGGAGGCAGGACCTAACTATGGCTACACCTTC | CASSLEAGPNYGYTF
TRBJ1-2 | TRBD1 | - | TRBV5-4 | TGTGCCAGCAGCTTCCCCACTGCGACAGGGGGCTATGGCTACACCTTC | CASSFPTATGGYGYTF
TRBJ2-1 | TRBD2 | - | TRBV5-1 | TGCGCCAGCAGGCTAGCGGGAGGGCCGTGGGAGCAGTTCTTC | CASRLAGGPWEQFF
TRBJ1-2 | - | - | TRBV7-2 | TGTGCCAGCAGCTTAGCCAACTATGGCTACACCTTC | CASSLANYGYTF
TRBJ2-3 | - | - | TRBV7-3 | TGTGCCAGCAGCTTATCCGCAGATACGCAGTATTTT | CASSLSADTQYF
TRBJ2-3 | TRBD2 | - | TRBV7-6 | TGTGCCAGCAGCTCGGGTGTCGGGGGGGTGGCAGATACGCAGTATTTT | CASSSGVGGVADTQYF
TRBJ2-1 | TRBD1 | few | TRBV11-3 | TGTGCCAGCAGCGAGAGGGGGACAGGGGGCAATGAGCAGTTCTTC | CASSERGTGGNEQFF
TRBJ1-2 | - | - | TRBV6-1 | TGTGCCAGCACCGACAGGTGGGACTATGGCTACACCTTC | CASTDRWDYGYTF
TRBJ1-6 | - | - | TRBV9 | TGTGCCAGCAGCGTTGGAGGAGAGAATTCACCCCTCCACTTT | CASSVGGENSPLHF
TRBJ2-7 | - | - | TRBV9 | TGTGCCAGCAGCCCCCCAAGTGGCCCAATGGGGGAGCAGTACTTC | CASSPPSGPMGEQYF
TRBJ1-3 | - | - | TRBV18 | TGTGCCAGCTCACCGACGGTAGTGGACACCATATATTTT | CASSPTVVDTIYF
TRBJ1-5 | - | - | TRBV18 | TGTGCCAGCTCACCAAGAGGCGGGGGCCCGGGTCAGCCCCAGCATTTT | CASSPRGGGPGQPQHF
TRBJ2-3 | TRBD2 | - | TRBV29-1 | TGCAGCGTTGAGGGGGGAGCGGGAGTGGAGACAGATACGCAGTATTTT | CSVEGGAGVETDTQYF
TRBJ2-3 | TRBD1 | - | TRBV7-9 | TGTGCCAGCAGCCCCGGGGACAGCCACCACACAGATACGCAGTATTTT | CASSPGDSHHTDTQYF
TRBJ2-7 | - | - | TRBV5-1 | TGCGCCAGCAGCTTGGCTGGGCAGGGGCTCGACGAGCAGTACTTC | CASSLAGQGLDEQYF
TRBJ1-2 | - | - | TRBV25-1 | TGTGCCAGCAGTGAACCTGGGTCATTTAACTATGGCTACACCTTC | CASSEPGSFNYGYTF
TRBJ2-7 | TRBD1 | - | TRBV28 | TGTGCCAGCAGTTTAGGCCTACAGGGGTTCTACGAGCAGTACTTC | CASSLGLQGFYEQYF
TRBJ2-7 | TRBD2 | - | TRBV7-7 | TGTGCTAGCAGCTTGTCTAGCGGGGTCACCTACGAGCAGTACTTC | CASSLSSGVTYEQYF
TRBJ1-5 | - | - | TRBV30 | TGTGCCTACGACGAGGCGGGGGGGCAGCCCCAGCATTTT | CAYDEAGGQPQHF
TRBJ2-7 | TRBD2 | - | TRBV29-1 | TGCAGCGTTCTAGGGACTAGCGGGAGCTCCTACGAGCAGTACTTC | CSVLGTSGSSYEQYF
TRBJ2-2 | - | - | TRBV6-5 | TGTGCCAGCACCCAGAGGGGGGGAAGCACCGGGGAGCTGTTTTTT | CASTQRGGSTGELFF
TRBJ1-1 | - | - | TRBV13 | TGTGCCAGCAGCTTAGACCAGGGGCTCACTGAAGCTTTCTTT | CASSLDQGLTEAFF
TRBJ2-7 | - | - | TRBV5-1 | TGCGCCAGCAGCTCTGGACAGTCCTACGAGCAGTACTTC | CASSSGQSYEQYF
TRBJ1-4 | - | - | TRBV5-4 | TGTGCCAGCAGCTTGGCCCGGGCAGGGAATGAAAAACTGTTTTTT | CASSLARAGNEKLFF
TRBJ1-1 | - | - | TRBV4-1 | TGCGCCAGCAGCCAAGGGACAGCGATTAACACTGAAGCTTTCTTT | CASSQGTAINTEAFF
TRBJ1-2 | - | - | TRBV5-6 | TGTGCCAGCAGCTTGGGATCCAGAGGGTGGGGGACCTTC | CASSLGSRGWGTF
TRBJ2-7 | - | few | TRBV5-6 | TGTGCCAGCAGCTCAGGGGGCCTAGCGGACTACGAGCAGTACTTC | CASSSGGLADYEQYF
TRBJ2-2 | - | - | TRBV7-7 | TGTGCCAGCAGCCCTCGGACATTCACCGGGGAGCTGTTTTTT | CASSPRTFTGELFF
TRBJ1-2 | - | - | TRBV9 | TGTGCCAGCAGCGTAGATCCTCTGGACAGCCTGTCGTCCGGCTACACCTTC | CASSVDPLDSLSSGYTF